This T cell receptor (beta chain) comes out of a study of radiation and T cells in renal cell carcinoma. On the study more broadly: Nephrectomy followed 15 Gy stereotactic body radiation by 4 weeks.

Note on this clone: The antigen remains unidentified.

V was cut by 6 bases and J by 0 bases, with 13 bases left in between. The CDR3 contains 15 residues. The germline V gene has CDR1 MDHEN and CDR2 SYDVKM. Findings and caveats of the study: Top tumor clonotypes rose in blood 2 weeks post-radiation, then contracted.

The repertoire was sequenced with immunoSEQ multiplex PCR; TCRdb's copy has only in-frame clones and lacks some. The sample lists about 150,000 clones, about 85% occurring once. As to time point: baseline pretreatment blood. Indicated treatment: 15 Gy SBRT to primary tumor, nephrectomy 4 weeks later. Radiation-treated patients gave blood at baseline, week 2 and week 4. This renal cell carcinoma was of the clear cell type. The sequence was collected from a woman in her sixties or seventies with renal cell carcinoma. J is TRBJ2-3 and V is TRBV28; maybe TRBD1 (6 bases). The material sequenced was blood, taken from a patient whose treatment included radiotherapy and nephrectomy. CDR3 in amino acids: CASSPDSSSTDTQYF. The CDR3 DNA reads as TGTGCCAGCAGCCCGGACAGCTCGAGCACAGATACGCAGTATTTT.